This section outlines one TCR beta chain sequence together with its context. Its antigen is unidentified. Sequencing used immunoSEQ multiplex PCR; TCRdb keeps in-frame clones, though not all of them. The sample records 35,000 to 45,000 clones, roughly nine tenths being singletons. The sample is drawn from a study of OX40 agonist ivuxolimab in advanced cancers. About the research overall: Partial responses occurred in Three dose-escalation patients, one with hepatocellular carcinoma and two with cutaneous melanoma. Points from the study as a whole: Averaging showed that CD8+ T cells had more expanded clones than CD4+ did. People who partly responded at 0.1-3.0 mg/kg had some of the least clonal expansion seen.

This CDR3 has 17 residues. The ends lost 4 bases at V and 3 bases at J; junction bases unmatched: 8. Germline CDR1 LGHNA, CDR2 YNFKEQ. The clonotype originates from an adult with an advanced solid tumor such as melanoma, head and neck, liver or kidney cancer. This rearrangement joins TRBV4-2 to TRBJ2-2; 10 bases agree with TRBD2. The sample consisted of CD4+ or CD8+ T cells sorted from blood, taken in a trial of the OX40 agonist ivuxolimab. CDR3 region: CASSLLAGVGDTGELFF. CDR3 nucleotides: TGTGCCAGCAGCCTCCTAGCGGGGGTTGGAGACACCGGGGAGCTGTTTTTT.